The 13 T cell receptor beta chains below come from one sample, sequenced in a study of somatic mutations in cytotoxic T cells in rheumatoid arthritis. Only in-frame clones appear in the TCRdb table, and some are missing; sequencing was by immunoSEQ multiplex PCR. The sample shows 15,000 or so clones, 72% of them seen only once. Material: CD8+ T cells sorted from blood. The receptor source for this set is an adult with rheumatoid arthritis.

This clone was found a few times. The chain links TRBV19 to TRBJ1-1; TRBD1 might be the D (6 bases). Trimming removed 0 bases from V and 0 bases from J, with 8 bases in between. The CDR3 loop spans 15 amino acids. Germline loops: CDR1 LNHDA, CDR2 SQIVND (reference sequence). The CDR3 is CASSIDRGMNTEAFF. DNA for the CDR3: TGTGCCAGTAGTATAGACAGGGGAATGAACACTGAAGCTTTCTTT.

The chain is built from TRBV12-5 and TRBJ2-1, with TRBD1 matching over 8 bases. The CDR3 is 15 residues long. Per germline, CDR1 LGHNT and CDR2 FRNRAP. Trimming at V came to 5 bases and at J to 6 bases, leaving 9 bases not matched to a gene. Written as DNA, the CDR3 is TGTGCTAGTGGTCTCGGACAGGGCAGGTTCAATGAGCAGTTCTTC. This translates into CASGLGQGRFNEQFF.

This clone counts as medium-sized (0.01 to 0.1%). The V gene is TRBV27, the J gene TRBJ2-1; 7 bases match TRBD2. The J segment lost 3 bases and the V segment lost 3 bases, leaving 8 bases of the junction unmatched. The germline CDR1 and CDR2 sequences are MNHEY and SMNVEV (reference sequence). This CDR3 is built from 16 residues. In nucleotides, the CDR3 is TGTGCCAGCAGTTTCGACGAGCGGGGCTACTACAATGAGCAGTTCTTC. It specifies CASSFDERGYYNEQFF.

This clone came up a few times. This chain joins TRBV2 and TRBJ1-3; maybe TRBD1 (5 bases). There are 15 residues in the CDR3. Deletions cut 9 bases from V and 0 bases from J, with 15 bases between. Germline V CDR1 and CDR2: SNHLY, FYNNEI. DNA of the CDR3: TGTGCCAGAGTCGCGGGACCGATCTCTGGAAACACCATATATTTT. This translates into CARVAGPISGNTIYF.

The chain recombines TRBV9 with TRBJ2-3; 7 bases match TRBD2. The V gene end was trimmed by 4 bases and the J gene end by 2 bases; junction bases not matched to a gene: 10. Germline CDR1 reads SGDLS; CDR2 reads YYNGEE. The CDR3 length is 16 residues. Here the CDR3 DNA reads TGTGCCAGCAGCCCTCGACTAGCCGGCGACACAGATACGCAGTATTTT. Encoded protein: CASSPRLAGDTDTQYF.

The chain has TRBV5-4 and TRBJ1-2; 7 bases are a match to TRBD1. CDR1 is SGHNT and CDR2 is YYREEE in the germline V gene (reference sequence). Trimming removed 4 bases from V and 5 bases from J; junction bases left unmatched: 5. CDR3 length: 13 residues. In DNA form, the CDR3 reads TGTGCCAGCAGCCCCTGGACAGGATATGGCTACACCTTC. This gives the protein CASSPWTGYGYTF.

This clone was detected a few times. The CDR3 loop is CASSQDMIGGASGNTIYF. DNA for the CDR3: TGCGCCAGCAGCCAAGACATGATTGGGGGGGCAAGTGGAAACACCATATATTTT. This chain uses TRBV4-3 with TRBJ1-3, with D tentatively TRBD1 (6 bases). Germline loops: CDR1 LGHNA, CDR2 YSLEER. The V and J ends lost 0 bases and 3 bases respectively, with 18 bases between them. The length of the CDR3 is 18 residues.

This clone was counted between two and nine times. CDR3 DNA sequence: TGTGCCAGTGGGGGGGCTTTGTATGGCTACACCTTC. Translating it yields CASGGALYGYTF. This chain uses TRBV19 with TRBJ1-2, with a weak D call TRBD1 (6 bases). CDR3 size: 12 residues. Germline CDR1 is LNHDA and CDR2 is SQIVND (reference sequence). Trimming cost V 8 bases and J 5 bases, with 12 bases left between them.

This chain links TRBV6-1 with TRBJ2-7, with D uncertain. Germline V gene lookup returns CDR1 MNHNS and CDR2 SASEGT. V was cut by 2 bases and J by 4 bases, with 15 bases left in between. This CDR3 comprises 15 residues. The CDR3 protein is CASSEYIGMDYEQYF. CDR3 DNA sequence: TGTGCCAGCAGTGAATATATAGGGATGGATTACGAGCAGTACTTC.

The genes are TRBV15 and TRBJ1-1; a weak D match, TRBD1 (5 bases). Between the trimmed V and J ends, which lost 6 bases and 6 bases, there was a span of 14 bases. Germline loops: CDR1 LNHNV, CDR2 YYDKDF (reference sequence). The CDR3 length is 13 residues. As DNA, the CDR3 is TGTGCCACCAGTTATTTCACGGGGCCTGAAGCTTTCTTT. Translated, it gives CATSYFTGPEAFF. The variable domain in full, completed from reference TRBV15 and TRBJ1-1, reads DAMVIQNPRYQVTQFGKPVTLSCSQTLNHNVMYWYQQKSSQAPKLLFHYYDKDFNNEADTPDNFQSRRPNTSFCFLDIRSPGLGDTAMYLCATSYFTGPEAFFGQGTRLTVV.

V gene TRBV29-1 combines with J gene TRBJ2-1; possibly TRBD1 for D (5 bases). Germline CDR1 reads SQVTM; CDR2 reads ANQGSEA. The V gene lost 6 bases and the J gene lost 15 bases, with 15 bases spanning the gap. The CDR3 has 10 residues. CDR3 loop: CSVDRQLPFF. In DNA, the CDR3 is TGCAGCGTGGATAGACAGCTTCCGTTCTTC.

This clone was observed a handful of times. The CDR3 reads CASSRGGPYNEQFF. The CDR3 DNA reads as TGTGCCAGCAGCCGGGGGGGGCCCTACAATGAGCAGTTCTTC. The V gene is TRBV27, the J gene TRBJ2-1; 8 positions agree with TRBD2. The CDR3 spans 14 residues. From germline, CDR1 is MNHEY and CDR2 SMNVEV (reference sequence). J lost 2 bases, V lost 6 bases, and 3 bases had no gene match.

V usage is TRBV6-5 and J usage is TRBJ2-1, with D possibly being TRBD1 or TRBD2 (5 bases each). The length of the CDR3 is 14 residues. The V end was cut by 10 bases, the J end by 5 bases, with 18 bases between. The germline gives CDR1 MNHEY, CDR2 SVGAGI. CDR3 loop: CATGVGWGNNEQFF. CDR3 DNA: TGTGCCACCGGGGTAGGTTGGGGCAACAATGAGCAGTTCTTC.